This T cell receptor (beta chain) originates from a study of metastatic and nonmetastatic thyroid tumors (dated by TCRdb to 2018 to 2020). General notes on the study: The researchers compared repertoires between peripheral blood samples and tumor or nodule tissue samples from patients with malignant or benign thyroid disease. What the research found in general, with its limitations: In both blood and tumor samples, malignant tumors were reported to have significantly higher TCR beta diversity than benign nodules.

Library prep was done by PCR. Instrument on record: Illumina HiSeq 4000. High-throughput sequencing was used to profile the TCR beta-chain CDR3 region of every patient. Under the source paper's analysis protocol: A classifier to discriminate distant-metastatic papillary thyroid cancer patients was built from CDR3 differences across clinicopathological groups. The Shannon index was used to assess repertoire diversity, and the Morisita-Horn index was used to assess tumor-blood repertoire similarity. TCRdb took the public reads, trimmed them with fastp at Q25, ran MiXCR for clone calling and kept in-frame beta chains. The V and J calls were not made by the authors but by TCRdb's processing. The sample data list approximately 38,000 clones, and around 17% of these were observed just once. 3% to 4.5% of the sample belongs to the ten largest clones. No treatment had been received by any patient before thyroid surgery. Using T-cell receptor beta sequencing, the study looked back at clinical samples from patients collected from the early 2010s to the late 2010s.

In the germline V gene, CDR1 corresponds to MDHEN and CDR2 to SYDVKM. Reading from cysteine to phenylalanine, the CDR3 counts 17 amino acids. The sequence is cut down to CDR3 DNA, 51 bases in frame from base 1. This clone was observed a few times. The target of this receptor is not known. Relative to the germline gene, one junction end is altered; a read error may explain this. This receptor was obtained from a female donor with papillary thyroid cancer or a benign thyroid nodule (not recorded which). Some clones in this sample may be carry-over from other donors' samples. The chain joins TRBV28 to TRBJ2-7; TRBD2 agrees with 7 junctional bases. Sample: blood. Here is the DNA: TGTGCCAGCAGCTCGTCCTGTAGCGGGCAATCGTCCTACGAGCAGTATTTC. Its amino acids are CASSSSCSGQSSYEQYF.